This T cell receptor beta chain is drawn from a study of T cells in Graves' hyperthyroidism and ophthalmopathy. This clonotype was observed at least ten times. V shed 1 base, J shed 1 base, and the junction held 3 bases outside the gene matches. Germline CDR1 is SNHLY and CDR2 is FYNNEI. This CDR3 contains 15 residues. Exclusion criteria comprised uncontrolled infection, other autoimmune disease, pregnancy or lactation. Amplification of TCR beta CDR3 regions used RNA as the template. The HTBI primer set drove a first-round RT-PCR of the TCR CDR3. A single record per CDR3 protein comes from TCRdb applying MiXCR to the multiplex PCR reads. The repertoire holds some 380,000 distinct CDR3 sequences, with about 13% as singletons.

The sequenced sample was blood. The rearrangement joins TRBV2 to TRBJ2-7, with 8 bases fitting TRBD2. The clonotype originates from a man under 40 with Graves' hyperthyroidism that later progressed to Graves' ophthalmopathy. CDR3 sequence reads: CASSEGVAGSYEQYF. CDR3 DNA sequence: TGTGCCAGCAGTGAAGGGGTAGCGGGGTCCTACGAGCAGTACTTC.